A selection of T cell receptor beta chains follows, all from one sample in a study of cytomegalovirus exposure and HLA in healthy donors. This table comes from immunoSEQ multiplex PCR, and its TCRdb copy is limited to in-frame clones, with some not included. The table has 110,000 or so clones, 65% to 85% seen once. The sequenced material came from PBMCs. Source of these receptors: a young woman in good health and CMV-seronegative. Each CDR3 is given with its conserved first and last residue. Fields, in order: V gene, clone size, J gene, D gene, CDR3 DNA, CDR3 protein. D genes are given only for firm matches. Some rows have no size entry. The others give once, few or many, or a class for an expanded clone.

v_gene: TRBV13; abundance: -; j_gene: TRBJ1-1; d_gene: -; CDR3nt: TGTGCCAGCAGCTTAGCAGGCCGACCTGAAGCTTTCTTT; CDR3aa: CASSLAGRPEAFF
v_gene: TRBV10-3; abundance: -; j_gene: TRBJ1-2; d_gene: TRBD1; CDR3nt: TGTGCCATCAGGGACGACAGGGTAGGGGATGGCTACACCTTC; CDR3aa: CAIRDDRVGDGYTF
v_gene: TRBV27; abundance: -; j_gene: TRBJ2-5; d_gene: -; CDR3nt: TGTGCCAGCAGAGTAGACCCCGGCGGTGTGATAGGGACCCAGTACTTC; CDR3aa: CASRVDPGGVIGTQYF
v_gene: TRBV15; abundance: -; j_gene: TRBJ1-2; d_gene: -; CDR3nt: TGTGCCACCAGCAAAAAACAGGGTGGCGGCTACACCTTC; CDR3aa: CATSKKQGGGYTF
v_gene: TRBV7-9; abundance: -; j_gene: TRBJ2-7; d_gene: TRBD2; CDR3nt: TGTGCCAGCAGCTTAGGGACTAGCGGGGCCCCTGGAGAGCAGTACTTC; CDR3aa: CASSLGTSGAPGEQYF
v_gene: TRBV28; abundance: -; j_gene: TRBJ1-4; d_gene: TRBD1; CDR3nt: TGTGCCAGCACCAAGGGGGCGACTAATGAAAAACTGTTTTTT; CDR3aa: CASTKGATNEKLFF
v_gene: TRBV28; abundance: -; j_gene: TRBJ1-2; d_gene: TRBD1; CDR3nt: TGTGCCAGCAGGGGACAGGCCTACGGTAACTATGGCTACACCTTC; CDR3aa: CASRGQAYGNYGYTF
v_gene: TRBV9; abundance: -; j_gene: TRBJ2-2; d_gene: TRBD2; CDR3nt: TGTGCCAGCAGCCTCAGGGCAGGGACTAGCGGGTTGGCCGGGGAGCTGTTTTTT; CDR3aa: CASSLRAGTSGLAGELFF
v_gene: TRBV4-3; abundance: -; j_gene: TRBJ2-1; d_gene: -; CDR3nt: TGCGCCAGCAGCCTGCTAGTCACATATGAGCAGTTCTTC; CDR3aa: CASSLLVTYEQFF
v_gene: TRBV4-3; abundance: -; j_gene: TRBJ1-6; d_gene: -; CDR3nt: TGCGCCAGCAGCCAAGCGGAGGATTCACCCCTCCACTTT; CDR3aa: CASSQAEDSPLHF
v_gene: TRBV29-1; abundance: -; j_gene: TRBJ1-2; d_gene: -; CDR3nt: TGCAGCGTTGTGGGGGGGGGAGTCTTAGGCTATGGCTACACCTTC; CDR3aa: CSVVGGGVLGYGYTF
v_gene: TRBV5-4; abundance: -; j_gene: TRBJ1-5; d_gene: -; CDR3nt: TGTGCCAGCAGCTTGGACAGGGTGGGGCCCCAGCACTTT; CDR3aa: CASSLDRVGPQHF
v_gene: TRBV7-9; abundance: few; j_gene: TRBJ2-1; d_gene: -; CDR3nt: TGTGCCAGCAGGAATAGCTTAAATGTCTCCCAGTTCTTC; CDR3aa: CASRNSLNVSQFF
v_gene: TRBV19; abundance: once; j_gene: TRBJ1-6; d_gene: -; CDR3nt: TGTGCCAGTAGTATAGTACAGAGCTCCTATAATTCACCCCTCCACTTT; CDR3aa: CASSIVQSSYNSPLHF
v_gene: TRBV18; abundance: -; j_gene: TRBJ1-1; d_gene: TRBD1; CDR3nt: TGTGCCAGCTCACTATTAGAGGGACAGGGACAGAGGAGCCCTGAAGCTTTCTTT; CDR3aa: CASSLLEGQGQRSPEAFF
v_gene: TRBV30; abundance: -; j_gene: TRBJ1-2; d_gene: TRBD1; CDR3nt: TGTGCCTGGAGTGTTAGGACAGGGGCGATTCTCTATGGCTACACCTTC; CDR3aa: CAWSVRTGAILYGYTF
v_gene: TRBV28; abundance: -; j_gene: TRBJ2-7; d_gene: -; CDR3nt: TGTGCCAGCAGTTTATGGTACAGCACCTACGAGCAGTACTTC; CDR3aa: CASSLWYSTYEQYF
v_gene: TRBV5-4; abundance: -; j_gene: TRBJ1-4; d_gene: -; CDR3nt: TGTGCCAGCAGCCTGGGGGGGGACGCGAGCGAAAAACTGTTTTTT; CDR3aa: CASSLGGDASEKLFF
v_gene: TRBV5-4; abundance: -; j_gene: TRBJ2-3; d_gene: TRBD1; CDR3nt: TGTGCCAGCAGCTTATTTCCGAGGACAGGGGACACAGATACGCAGTATTTT; CDR3aa: CASSLFPRTGDTDTQYF
v_gene: TRBV7-9; abundance: -; j_gene: TRBJ2-5; d_gene: -; CDR3nt: TGTGCCAGCAGCTTACAGGGAGAGACCCAGTACTTC; CDR3aa: CASSLQGETQYF